One and the same sample provided the 4 T cell receptor beta chains below, sequenced in a study of post-analysis software for immune sequencing data. Study findings and constraints: In patients, 4 to 6 TRBV segments were more frequent than in controls, with TRBV5-6, TRBV5-1 and TRBV20-1 among them.

TCR beta cDNA libraries had unique molecular identifiers. Using its own MiXCR run on the PCR reads, TCRdb lists one record per CDR3 protein. This table has around 250,000 distinct CDR3 sequences, 35% to 40% appearing once. Their antigens remain unidentified. Input material: blood. The receptor source for this set is a girl aged 5-17 years with multiple sclerosis.

The rearrangement joins TRBV29-1 to TRBJ2-7; no clear D gene. CDR3 length equals 13 residues. In germline, CDR1 is SQVTM, CDR2 ANQGSEA. Trimming shortened V by 5 bases and J by 1 base, and 12 bases separated the two germline ends. The DNA for the CDR3 is TGCAGCGTTATAGGGCCACTGTCCTACGAGCAGTACTTC. Translating it yields CSVIGPLSYEQYF.

This clonotype was seen more than once but under ten times. The chain joins TRBV29-1 to TRBJ1-1; D may be TRBD1 (5 bases). The CDR3 covers 14 residues. Trimming removed 1 base from V and 3 bases from J, with 12 bases in between. The germline CDR1 and CDR2 sequences are SQVTM and ANQGSEA. The CDR3 bases are TGCAGCGTTGAAGTACCGGGACGGTACACTGAAGCTTTCTTT. Amino acids: CSVEVPGRYTEAFF.

There are many counts of this clonotype. The chain links TRBV4-2 to TRBJ1-2; 7 bases fit TRBD1. V shed 0 bases and J 2 bases; nucleotides not matched to a gene: 12. The V gene's germline CDR1 is LGHNA and CDR2 YNFKEQ. The CDR3 has 18 residues. As DNA, the CDR3 is TGTGCCAGCAGCCAAGATACCTCACAGGGGCTGACAAACTATGGCTACACCTTC. Translating gives CASSQDTSQGLTNYGYTF.

The chain combines TRBV11-2 with TRBJ1-1; no clear D gene. From germline, CDR1 is SGHAT and CDR2 FQNNGV. The CDR3 extends over 17 amino acids. Trimming took 5 bases from V and 1 from J, leaving 20 bases between them. The CDR3 sequence: CASSPNLGQEENTEAFF. The CDR3 DNA sequence: TGTGCCAGCAGCCCAAACCTCGGGCAGGAAGAGAACACTGAAGCTTTCTTT.